This T cell receptor (beta chain) originates from a study of response to subunit inactivated influenza vaccine. The CDR3 runs to 14 residues. After removal of 8 bases from V and 7 bases from J, the junction contained 8 bases not matched to a gene. Using its own MiXCR run on the RT-PCR reads, TCRdb lists one record per CDR3 protein. The table has about 650,000 distinct CDR3 sequences, 12% to 15% seen once. The input for sequencing was PBMCs from blood, taken 14 to 15 days before vaccination. The chain recombines TRBV12-3 or TRBV12-4 with TRBJ1-6, with 7 bases matching TRBD1. This clonotype was obtained from a man between 50 and 59 years old who received an inactivated influenza vaccine. CDR3 bases: TGTGCCAGCCACAGGGGTCAGATGAATTCACCCCTCCACTTT. Translation: CASHRGQMNSPLHF.